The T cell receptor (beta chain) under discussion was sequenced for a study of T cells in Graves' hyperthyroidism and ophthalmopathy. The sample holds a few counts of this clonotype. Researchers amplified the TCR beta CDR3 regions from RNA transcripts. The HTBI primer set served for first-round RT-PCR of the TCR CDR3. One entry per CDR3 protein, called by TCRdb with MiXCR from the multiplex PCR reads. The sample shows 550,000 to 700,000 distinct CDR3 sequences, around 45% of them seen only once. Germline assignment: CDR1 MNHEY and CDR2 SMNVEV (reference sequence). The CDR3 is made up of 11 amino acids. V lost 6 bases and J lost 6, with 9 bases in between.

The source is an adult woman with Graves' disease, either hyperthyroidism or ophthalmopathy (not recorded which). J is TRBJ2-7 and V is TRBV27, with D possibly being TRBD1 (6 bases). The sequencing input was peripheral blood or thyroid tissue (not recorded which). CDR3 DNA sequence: TGTGCCAGCAGACAGGGTGCCGAGCAGTACTTC. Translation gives CASRQGAEQYF.